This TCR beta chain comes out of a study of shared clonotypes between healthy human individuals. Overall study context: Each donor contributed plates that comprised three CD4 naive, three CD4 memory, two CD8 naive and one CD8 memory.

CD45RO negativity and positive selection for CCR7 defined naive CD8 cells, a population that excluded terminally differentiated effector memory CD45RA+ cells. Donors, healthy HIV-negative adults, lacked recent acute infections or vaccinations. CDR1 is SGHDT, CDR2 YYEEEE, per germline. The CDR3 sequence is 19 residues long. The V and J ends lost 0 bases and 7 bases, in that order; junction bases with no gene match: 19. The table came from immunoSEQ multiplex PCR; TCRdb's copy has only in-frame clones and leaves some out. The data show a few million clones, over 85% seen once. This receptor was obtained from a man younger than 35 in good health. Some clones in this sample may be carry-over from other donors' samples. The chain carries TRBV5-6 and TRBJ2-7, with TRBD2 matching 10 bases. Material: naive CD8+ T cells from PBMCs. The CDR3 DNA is TGTGCCAGCAGCTTGGCTCCTCGTTACCTAGCGGGAGTCCAACGTGAGCAGTACTTC. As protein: CASSLAPRYLAGVQREQYF.